A selection of T cell receptor beta chains follows, all from one sample in a study of cytomegalovirus exposure and HLA in healthy donors. Profiling relied on immunoSEQ multiplex PCR, and the TCRdb table lists in-frame clones only, not all of them. The sample has some 160,000 clones; 80% to 90% are singletons. Material: PBMCs. The receptors originated from a middle-aged man in good health and CMV-seropositive. Both conserved end residues are part of each CDR3. A D gene is named only where the DNA matches it firmly. Clone size is stated in some rows and not others, as once, few, many or a class when expanded.

j_gene	len	abundance	v_gene	d_gene	CDR3nt	CDR3aa
TRBJ2-4	16	.	TRBV18	.	TGTGCCAGCTCACCTGGGCGGGCATTAGCCAAAAACATTCAGTACTTC	CASSPGRALAKNIQYF
TRBJ2-7	15	.	TRBV6-1	TRBD1	TGTGCCAGCAGTGAAGAGACAGGGTCCTCCTACGAGCAGTACTTC	CASSEETGSSYEQYF
TRBJ2-2	16	.	TRBV18	TRBD1	TGTGCCAGCTCACGACAGGGGGCGATGAACACCGGGGAGCTGTTTTTT	CASSRQGAMNTGELFF
TRBJ1-4	14	.	TRBV5-1	.	TGCGCCAGCAGCTTATGGACAGCTAATGAAAAACTGTTTTTT	CASSLWTANEKLFF
TRBJ1-6	16	.	TRBV5-1	.	TGCGCCAGCAGCTACTCGGGGAGCTCCTATAATTCACCCCTCCACTTT	CASSYSGSSYNSPLHF
TRBJ2-5	15	few	TRBV6-6	TRBD2	TGTGCCAGCAGCCCCGGACTAGCGGGAGGGAAGACCCAGTACTTC	CASSPGLAGGKTQYF
TRBJ1-2	14	.	TRBV11-3	TRBD1	TGTGCCAGGGAGGGACAGGGAGGCCGGAATGGCTACACCTTC	CAREGQGGRNGYTF
TRBJ1-4	11	.	TRBV30	.	TGTGCCTGGACAGTAAATGAAAAACTGTTTTTT	CAWTVNEKLFF
TRBJ2-3	15	.	TRBV2	.	TGTGCCAGCAAGGGAGGCCTAGCCGTAGCAGATACGCAGTATTTT	CASKGGLAVADTQYF
TRBJ2-2	14	.	TRBV29-1	.	TGCAGCGTTGAAAGTGAGGCGAACACCGGGGAGCTGTTTTTT	CSVESEANTGELFF
TRBJ1-4	14	.	TRBV5-4	.	TGTGCCAGCAGCTTGAAGACAGTTAATGAAAAACTGTTTTTT	CASSLKTVNEKLFF
TRBJ1-3	17	.	TRBV19	TRBD1	TGTGCCAGTAGTATCGGACAGGGGAAGCGCTCTGGAAACACCATATATTTT	CASSIGQGKRSGNTIYF
TRBJ2-5	16	once	TRBV19	TRBD2	TGTGCCAGTAGTATCCAAGGGACTAGCGGGAGTAAGACCCAGTACTTC	CASSIQGTSGSKTQYF
TRBJ1-4	20	.	TRBV4-1	.	TGCGCCAGCAGCCAAGATATAGGTTGGAGGGGCGGAAATACTAATGAAAAACTGTTTTTT	CASSQDIGWRGGNTNEKLFF
TRBJ1-6	13	.	TRBV6-5	.	TGTGCCAGCAGGCGACAGGAGGATTCACCCCTCCACTTT	CASRRQEDSPLHF
TRBJ2-3	16	.	TRBV5-6	TRBD2	TGTGCCAGCAGCTTGGACAGCGGGGGCCCGGGAGATACGCAGTATTTT	CASSLDSGGPGDTQYF
TRBJ2-2	15	.	TRBV18	.	TGTGCCAGCTCACCATCGGGGTTGAACACCGGGGAGCTGTTTTTT	CASSPSGLNTGELFF
TRBJ2-7	13	.	TRBV11-2	.	TGTGCCAGCAGCTTGGGGGGATCCTACGAGCAGTACTTC	CASSLGGSYEQYF
TRBJ1-5	15	.	TRBV19	TRBD1	TGTGCCAGTAGTGGGACAGTCTATAGCAATCAGCCCCAGCATTTT	CASSGTVYSNQPQHF
TRBJ2-3	13	.	TRBV5-1	TRBD2	TGCGCCAGCAGCACCGGACTAGTTGATACGCAGTATTTT	CASSTGLVDTQYF
TRBJ2-1	17	.	TRBV5-1	.	TGCGCCAGCAGCTGGTTACAGGGTGCCCCTCCCTACAATGAGCAGTTCTTC	CASSWLQGAPPYNEQFF
TRBJ2-7	15	.	TRBV5-8	TRBD1	TGTGCCAGCAGCTTGTTCCCGGGACAGGGGCTCGAGCAGTACTTC	CASSLFPGQGLEQYF
TRBJ1-1	14	.	TRBV7-6	TRBD1	TGTGCCAGCAGGAAGACAGGGGGAGACACTGAAGCTTTCTTT	CASRKTGGDTEAFF
TRBJ2-5	14	.	TRBV2	.	TGTGCCAGCAGTGAAGCCAGCGCCCAAGAGACCCAGTACTTC	CASSEASAQETQYF
TRBJ2-7	15	.	TRBV5-1	TRBD1	TGCGCCAGCAGCTTGGTGGGGACAGGGATAGACGAGCAGTACTTC	CASSLVGTGIDEQYF
TRBJ1-5	15	.	TRBV2	TRBD1	TGTGCCAGCACTAAGGACAGGGGAGGCAATCAGCCCCAGCATTTT	CASTKDRGGNQPQHF
TRBJ1-2	14	.	TRBV7-2	TRBD1	TGTGCCAGCAGCCCAAGCTGGACAGGGTATGGCTACACCTTC	CASSPSWTGYGYTF
TRBJ1-3	16	.	TRBV5-4	TRBD1	TGTGCCAGCAGCTTAGGGCCAGGGGGCGCTGGAAACACCATATATTTT	CASSLGPGGAGNTIYF